This TCR beta chain came from a study of identical twins. The CDR3 has 15 residues. V lost 1 base and J lost 0, with 11 bases in between. Germline V gene lookup returns CDR1 SGHKS and CDR2 YYEKEE (reference sequence). A single record per CDR3 protein comes from TCRdb applying MiXCR to the 5' RACE reads. The table includes approximately 350,000 distinct CDR3 sequences, roughly an eighth detected once. These same records also appear under a second study, on yellow fever vaccine responses in identical twins.

Material for sequencing was CD8+ T cells sorted from blood. The receptor was derived from a woman aged 18 to 35 in good health. This chain uses TRBV5-5 with TRBJ2-7; perhaps TRBD1 as D (6 bases). The CDR3, as DNA: TGTGCCAGCAGCTTGCGGACAGACTTCTCCTACGAGCAGTACGTC. It yields the protein CASSLRTDFSYEQYV.